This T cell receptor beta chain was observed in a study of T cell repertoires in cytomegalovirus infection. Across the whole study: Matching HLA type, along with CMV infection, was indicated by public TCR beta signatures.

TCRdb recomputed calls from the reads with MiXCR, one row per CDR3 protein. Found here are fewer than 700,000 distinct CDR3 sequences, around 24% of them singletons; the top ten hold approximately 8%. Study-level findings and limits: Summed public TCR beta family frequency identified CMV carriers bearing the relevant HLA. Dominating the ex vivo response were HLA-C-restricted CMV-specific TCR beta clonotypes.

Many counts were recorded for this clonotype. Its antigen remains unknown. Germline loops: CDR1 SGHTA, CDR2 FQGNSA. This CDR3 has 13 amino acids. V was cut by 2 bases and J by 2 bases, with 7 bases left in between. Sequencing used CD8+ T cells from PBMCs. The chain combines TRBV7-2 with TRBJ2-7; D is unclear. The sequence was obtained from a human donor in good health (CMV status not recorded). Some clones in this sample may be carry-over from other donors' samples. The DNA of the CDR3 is TGTGCCAGCAGCTTACCGTGGGCCTACGAGCAGTACTTC. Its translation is CASSLPWAYEQYF. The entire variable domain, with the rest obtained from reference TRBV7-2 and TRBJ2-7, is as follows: GAGVSQSPSNKVTEKGKDVELRCDPISGHTALYWYRQSLGQGLEFLIYFQGNSAPDKSGLPSDRFSAERTGGSVSTLTIQRTQQEDSAVYLCASSLPWAYEQYFGPGTRLTVT.